These 2 T cell receptor beta chains share one sample of origin, sequenced in a study of blood T cell repertoires in COVID-19. Method: immunoSEQ multiplex PCR; TCRdb's copy keeps in-frame clones and lacks some. The sample carries 200,000 to 250,000 clones, around 85% recorded once. The sequenced sample was peripheral blood. The source is a man aged 60 to 69 with acute or convalescent COVID-19.

This clone was observed a few times. The rearrangement links TRBV7-9 to TRBJ1-1, with a possible D match to TRBD1 (5 bases). V was shortened by 5 bases and J by 1 base, with 14 bases between the two germline ends. The CDR3 length is 15 residues. CDR1 is SEHNR, CDR2 FQNEAQ, per germline (reference sequence). The CDR3 sequence: CASSPPRVQNTEAFF. CDR3 DNA sequence: TGTGCCAGCAGCCCCCCCAGGGTGCAGAACACTGAAGCTTTCTTT.

V is TRBV5-4 and J is TRBJ2-7; TRBD2 is a possible D gene (6 bases). The CDR3 covers 14 residues. Looked up from germline, CDR1 is SGHNT and CDR2 is YYREEE (reference sequence). V was shortened by 3 bases and J by 4 bases, with 14 bases between the two germline ends. The CDR3 DNA reads TGTGCCAGCAGCTCCGGGGGAATAGGGTACGAGCAGTACTTC. Translated, it gives CASSSGGIGYEQYF.